These T cell receptor beta chains were read from a single sample in a study of molecular identifiers for immune sequencing clone quantification. TCRdb itself ran the PCR reads through MiXCR, one entry per CDR3 protein. The sample comprises roughly 55,000 distinct CDR3 sequences, roughly a third of which are singletons, and 3.8% rests with the top ten. The source material was naive CD8+ T cells from blood, with Jurkat cell RNA spiked in. These receptors all stem from a human donor in good health. Some libraries in this study had Jurkat cell RNA spiked in. CDR3s include the opening cysteine and the closing phenylalanine or tryptophan. The D gene is left open where the match is weak. Clone size is given for some rows only: seen once, a few or many times, or a class if the clone is expanded.

CDR3nt | CDR3aa | j_gene | abundance | d_gene | v_gene
TGTGCCAGCAGCGTAGACAGGGGAGGCACAGATACGCAGTATTTT | CASSVDRGGTDTQYF | TRBJ2-3 | - | TRBD1 | TRBV9
TGCAGCGTTGAAACGGACAGGCAAGAGACCCAGTACTTC | CSVETDRQETQYF | TRBJ2-5 | many | TRBD1 | TRBV29-1
TGTGCCAGCAGCTTTGGCCAGGGGGTCGGCGAGCAGTACTTC | CASSFGQGVGEQYF | TRBJ2-7 | - | TRBD1 | TRBV5-3
TGTGCCAGTAGTTTCTGGAACGAGGGTCCCACCGGGGAGCTGTTTTTT | CASSFWNEGPTGELFF | TRBJ2-2 | - | - | TRBV19
TGTGCCAGCAGCCAAGCCCTAGCGGGGAGAAACGAGCAGTACTTC | CASSQALAGRNEQYF | TRBJ2-7 | few | TRBD2 | TRBV4-2
TGCGCCAGCAGCCAAGGCGGCGGATACCAAGAGACCCAGTACTTC | CASSQGGGYQETQYF | TRBJ2-5 | few | - | TRBV4-3
TGTGCCAGCAGTCACCTCACACTAGCGCAAGATAACAATGAGCAGTTCTTC | CASSHLTLAQDNNEQFF | TRBJ2-1 | few | TRBD2 | TRBV28
TGTGCCAGCAGCGCCCCCGGGACTAGCGGGCAAGAGACCCAGTACTTC | CASSAPGTSGQETQYF | TRBJ2-5 | once | TRBD2 | TRBV13
TGTGCCAGCAGTACCCCACTAGCGGGAGGGCCCTACGAGCAGTACTTC | CASSTPLAGGPYEQYF | TRBJ2-7 | - | TRBD2 | TRBV28
TGTGCCAGCAGCTTAGCCATAGAGAAGACCCAGTACTTC | CASSLAIEKTQYF | TRBJ2-5 | - | - | TRBV7-9
TGTGCCAGCAGCGTAGCTCCTAGCGGGCCCTCCTACGAGCAGTACTTC | CASSVAPSGPSYEQYF | TRBJ2-7 | few | TRBD2 | TRBV9
TGCAGTGCTAGAGAAGGGTACGAGCAGTACTTC | CSAREGYEQYF | TRBJ2-7 | - | - | TRBV20-1
TGCAGCGTTGCGGAGAACACCGGGGAGCTGTTTTTT | CSVAENTGELFF | TRBJ2-2 | many | - | TRBV29-1
TGTGCCGCCGGTTTAAGCGGGCGCGCTGAGCAGTTCTTC | CAAGLSGRAEQFF | TRBJ2-1 | many | - | TRBV24-1
TGTGCCAGCAGTTACTCGAGGGACAGGGGCTCTGGGGCCAACGTCCTGACTTTC | CASSYSRDRGSGANVLTF | TRBJ2-6 | - | TRBD1 | TRBV6-2/TRBV6-3
TGTGCCACCAGTGACCCCATAGGACAGGGACGAGGGAACACCGGGGAGCTGTTTTTT | CATSDPIGQGRGNTGELFF | TRBJ2-2 | - | TRBD1 | TRBV24-1
TGTGCCAGCAGTTATGGGGGAGGGCCCGGCAACTACGAGCAGTACTTC | CASSYGGGPGNYEQYF | TRBJ2-7 | many | TRBD2 | TRBV28
TGTGCCAGCAGTTTAGCACGAAACACAGGGGGACTAGCGGGCACCGAGACCCAGTACTTC | CASSLARNTGGLAGTETQYF | TRBJ2-5 | - | TRBD2 | TRBV12-3/TRBV12-4
TGTGCCATCACCACGCACATTCAGTACTTC | CAITTHIQYF | TRBJ2-4 | - | - | TRBV10-3
TGTGCCAGCAGTTACCATCATCCGGAGGTTCAAGAGACCCAGTACTTC | CASSYHHPEVQETQYF | TRBJ2-5 | many | - | TRBV6-6